This T cell receptor (beta chain) was observed in a study of CD8 T cells in ankylosing spondylitis. General observations from the study: Apparently characteristic of ankylosing spondylitis blood was a TCR beta motif (roughly eight highly homologous variants).

This clonotype was counted only a few times. Its target is not known. TCRdb re-derived calls from the 5' RACE reads in MiXCR, one entry per CDR3 protein. The sample lists about 480,000 distinct CDR3 sequences, 17% occurring once. Germline V gene data show CDR1 as LGHDT and CDR2 as YNNKEL (reference sequence). CDR3 length equals 14 residues. V was cut by 0 bases and J by 7 bases, with 12 bases left in between. Material: blood, either unsorted or a sorted T cell fraction (not recorded which). The TCR was taken from a male donor with ankylosing spondylitis. V is TRBV3-1 and J is TRBJ2-5; D unresolved. The CDR3 bases are TGTGCCAGCAGCCAAGATTTCTATTCTGGGACCCAGTACTTC. Encoded protein: CASSQDFYSGTQYF.